Described below is a single TCR beta chain sequence and its context. Its antigen specificity is not known. Nothing much larger sits one base from this clone, and base qualities are not available. TCRbeta CDR3 regions were amplified from genomic DNA by means of the immunoSEQ Assay, a bias-controlled multiplex PCR. The study's own analysis went as follows. The number of nucleated cells in each sample was estimated by amplification of reference gene primers within the assay. To quantify the absolute abundance of each unique TCRbeta CDR3 rearrangement, sequence reads were collapsed and filtered. Productive Simpson clonality was computed per sample as the square root of Simpson's diversity index over productive rearrangements. This is the immuneACCESS table as TCRdb keeps it, with only in-frame sequences that have V and J called. A part of the clones is gone; compared with another copy, unresolved V genes explain less than half, and the rest is unexplained. V and J calls and clone size are copied from that table; D and trimming were computed from the DNA. In this sample the table shows approximately 85,000 clones, roughly 90% of which occur a single time. Of the sample, 25% to 30% falls within the top ten clones.

The data originate from a study of blood T cell repertoires in COVID-19 (TCRdb year 2020). Regarding the study in general: Samples covering the acute and convalescent phases of COVID-19 were provided by collaborators in the United States, Italy and Spain. Where available, HLA class I and class II types were obtained from metadata supplied by the sample provider rather than from assay-based typing. Subjects who had been exposed to COVID-19, were actively infected with it, or had recovered from it provided the deeply sampled blood TCRbeta repertoires that made up the dataset. Sample metadata almost always included a de-identified subject ID, COVID-19 status, age in years and sex. Samples were obtained from the ongoing ImmuneRACE study (first 160 participants) and from some 1,300 subjects provided by 6 global collaborators. The material from the prospective study consisted of cDNA or gDNA derived from T cells, B-cell-depleted T cells, or PBMCs. The repertoires were released in a freely available public database intended as a resource for research on the immune response to SARS-CoV-2.

The collaborating institutions used their own protocols to collect whole blood in K2EDTA tubes. Collaborator samples were shipped for TCRbeta analysis as frozen whole blood, isolated PBMCs, or DNA extracted from either sample type. Taken from cysteine to phenylalanine, the CDR3 has 14 residues. The sequence is cut down to CDR3 DNA, 42 bases in frame from base 1. The junction shows trimming of 3 bases on V and 4 bases on J, and the gene matches do not reach 6 bases of it. Via the germline V gene (reference sequence), CDR1 is GTSNPN and CDR2 SVGIG. Points the paper makes about the study in general: Clinical and demographic metadata were provided uncurated, with the amount varying by source and participant.

Sequences were obtained from peripheral blood. This receptor chain uses TRBV30 and TRBJ2-7, with 10 bases in between that match TRBD2. The sequence was obtained from a man aged 50-60 years with active or convalescent COVID-19. The CDR3 protein sequence reads: CAWRASGSRYEQYF. The base sequence is TGTGCCTGGAGGGCTAGCGGGAGTAGGTACGAGCAGTACTTC.